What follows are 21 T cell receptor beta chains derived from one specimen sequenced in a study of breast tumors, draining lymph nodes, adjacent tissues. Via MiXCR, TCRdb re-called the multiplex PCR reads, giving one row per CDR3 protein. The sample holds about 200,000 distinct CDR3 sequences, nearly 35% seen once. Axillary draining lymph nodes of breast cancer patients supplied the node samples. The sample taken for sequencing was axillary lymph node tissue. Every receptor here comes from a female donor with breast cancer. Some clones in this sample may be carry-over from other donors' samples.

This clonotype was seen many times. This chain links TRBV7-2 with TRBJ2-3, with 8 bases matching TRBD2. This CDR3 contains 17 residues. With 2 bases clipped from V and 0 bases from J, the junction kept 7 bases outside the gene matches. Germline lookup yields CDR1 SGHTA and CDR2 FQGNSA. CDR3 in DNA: TGTGCCAGCAGCTTAATTCGCGGGGGGCCTAGCACAGATACGCAGTATTTT. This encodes CASSLIRGGPSTDTQYF. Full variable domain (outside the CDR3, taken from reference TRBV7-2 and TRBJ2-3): GAGVSQSPSNKVTEKGKDVELRCDPISGHTALYWYRQSLGQGLEFLIYFQGNSAPDKSGLPSDRFSAERTGGSVSTLTIQRTQQEDSAVYLCASSLIRGGPSTDTQYFGPGTRLTVL.

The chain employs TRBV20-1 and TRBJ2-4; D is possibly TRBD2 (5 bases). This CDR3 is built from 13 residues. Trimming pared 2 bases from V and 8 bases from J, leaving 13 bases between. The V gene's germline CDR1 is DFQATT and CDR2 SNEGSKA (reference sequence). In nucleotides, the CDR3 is TGCAGTGCTAGAACAGATCCCGGGGACATTCAGTACTTC. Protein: CSARTDPGDIQYF.

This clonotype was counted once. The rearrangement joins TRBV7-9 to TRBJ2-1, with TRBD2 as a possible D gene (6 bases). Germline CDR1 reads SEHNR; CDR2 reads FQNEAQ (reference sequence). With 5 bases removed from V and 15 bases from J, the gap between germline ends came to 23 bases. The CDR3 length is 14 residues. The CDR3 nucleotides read TGTGCCAGCAGCACCAGTGATTTGTCGGGAGTGGGGTTCTTC. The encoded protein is CASSTSDLSGVGFF.

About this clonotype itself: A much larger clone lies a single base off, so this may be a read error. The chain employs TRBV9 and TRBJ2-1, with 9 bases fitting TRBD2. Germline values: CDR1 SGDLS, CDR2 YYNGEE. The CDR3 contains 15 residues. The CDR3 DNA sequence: TGTGCCAGCAGCGGGCCGGGACTAGCACGCAATGGGCAGTTCTTC. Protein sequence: CASSGPGLARNGQFF. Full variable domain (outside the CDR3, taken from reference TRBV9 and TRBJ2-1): DSGVTQTPKHLITATGQRVTLRCSPRSGDLSVYWYQQSLDQGLQFLIQYYNGEERAKGNILERFSAQQFPDLHSELNLSSLELGDSALYFCASSGPGLARNGQFFGPGTRLTVL.

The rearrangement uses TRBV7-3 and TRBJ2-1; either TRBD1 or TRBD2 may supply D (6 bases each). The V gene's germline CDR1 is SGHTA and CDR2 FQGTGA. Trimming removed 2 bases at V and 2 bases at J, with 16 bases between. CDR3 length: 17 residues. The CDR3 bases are TGTGCCAGCAGCTTAGGTTCGGGGGCGCTAACCTACAATGAGCAGTTCTTC. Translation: CASSLGSGALTYNEQFF.

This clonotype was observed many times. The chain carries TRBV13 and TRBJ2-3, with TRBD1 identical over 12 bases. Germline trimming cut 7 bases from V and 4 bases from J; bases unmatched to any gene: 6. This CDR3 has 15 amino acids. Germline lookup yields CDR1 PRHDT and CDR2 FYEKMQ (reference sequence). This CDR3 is CASTRDRGLADTQYF. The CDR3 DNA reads TGTGCCAGCACCCGGGACAGGGGGCTAGCAGATACGCAGTATTTT.

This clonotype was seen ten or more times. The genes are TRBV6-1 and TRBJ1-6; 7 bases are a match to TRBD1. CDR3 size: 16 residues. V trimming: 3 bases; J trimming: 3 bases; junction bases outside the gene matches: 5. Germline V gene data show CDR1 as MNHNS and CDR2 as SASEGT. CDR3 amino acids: CASSDRTGVYNSPLHF. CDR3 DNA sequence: TGTGCCAGCAGTGACCGGACAGGTGTCTATAATTCACCCCTCCACTTT.

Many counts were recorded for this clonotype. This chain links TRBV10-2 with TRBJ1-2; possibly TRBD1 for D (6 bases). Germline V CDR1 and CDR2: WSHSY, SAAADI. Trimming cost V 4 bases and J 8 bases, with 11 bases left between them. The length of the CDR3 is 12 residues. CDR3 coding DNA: TGCGCCAGCAGTGTGACAGGACGAGGCTACACCTTC. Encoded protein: CASSVTGRGYTF.

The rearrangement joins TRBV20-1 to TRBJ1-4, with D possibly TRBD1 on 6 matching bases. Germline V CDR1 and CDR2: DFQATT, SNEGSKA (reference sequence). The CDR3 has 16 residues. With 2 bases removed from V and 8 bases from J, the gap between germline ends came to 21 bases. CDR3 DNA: TGCAGTGCTAGATCCGGGACCTCTAGGGGGGAGGAAAAACTGTTTTTT. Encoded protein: CSARSGTSRGEEKLFF.

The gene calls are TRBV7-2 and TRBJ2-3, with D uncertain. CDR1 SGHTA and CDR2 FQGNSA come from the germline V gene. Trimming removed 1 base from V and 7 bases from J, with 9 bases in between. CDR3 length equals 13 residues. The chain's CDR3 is CASSLVSRNTQYF. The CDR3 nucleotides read TGTGCCAGCAGCTTAGTTTCGAGGAATACGCAGTATTTT.

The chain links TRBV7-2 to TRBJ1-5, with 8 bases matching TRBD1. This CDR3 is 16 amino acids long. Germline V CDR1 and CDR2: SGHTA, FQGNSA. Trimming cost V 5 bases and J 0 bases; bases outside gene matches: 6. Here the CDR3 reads CASSQTGDLSNQPQHF. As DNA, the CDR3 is TGTGCCAGCAGCCAGACAGGGGACCTTAGCAATCAGCCCCAGCATTTT. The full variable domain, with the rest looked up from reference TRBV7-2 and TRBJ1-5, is GAGVSQSPSNKVTEKGKDVELRCDPISGHTALYWYRQSLGQGLEFLIYFQGNSAPDKSGLPSDRFSAERTGGSVSTLTIQRTQQEDSAVYLCASSQTGDLSNQPQHFGDGTRLSIL.

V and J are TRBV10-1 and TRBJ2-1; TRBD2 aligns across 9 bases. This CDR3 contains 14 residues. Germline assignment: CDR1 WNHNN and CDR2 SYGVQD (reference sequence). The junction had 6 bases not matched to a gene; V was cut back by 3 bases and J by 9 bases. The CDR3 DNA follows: TGCGCCAGCAGTGAATTAGCGGGAGTTGGTGAGCAGTTCTTC. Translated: CASSELAGVGEQFF.

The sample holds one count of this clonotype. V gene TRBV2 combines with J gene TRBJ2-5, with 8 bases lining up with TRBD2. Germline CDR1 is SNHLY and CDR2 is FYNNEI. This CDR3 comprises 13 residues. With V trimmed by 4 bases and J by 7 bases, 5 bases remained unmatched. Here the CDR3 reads CASSVSGGGTQYF. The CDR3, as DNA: TGTGCCAGCAGTGTGAGCGGGGGTGGGACCCAGTACTTC. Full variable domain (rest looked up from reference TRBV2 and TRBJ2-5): EPEVTQTPSHQVTQMGQEVILRCVPISNHLYFYWYRQILGQKVEFLVSFYNNEISEKSEIFDDQFSVERPDGSNFTLKIRSTKLEDSAMYFCASSVSGGGTQYFGPGTRLLVL.

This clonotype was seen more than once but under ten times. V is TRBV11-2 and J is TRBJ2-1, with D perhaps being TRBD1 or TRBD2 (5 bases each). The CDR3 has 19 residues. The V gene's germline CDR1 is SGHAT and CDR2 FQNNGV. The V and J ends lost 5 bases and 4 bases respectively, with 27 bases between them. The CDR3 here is CASSRGDAQRGFPYNEQFF. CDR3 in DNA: TGTGCCAGCAGCAGAGGGGATGCCCAACGCGGATTCCCTTACAATGAGCAGTTCTTC.

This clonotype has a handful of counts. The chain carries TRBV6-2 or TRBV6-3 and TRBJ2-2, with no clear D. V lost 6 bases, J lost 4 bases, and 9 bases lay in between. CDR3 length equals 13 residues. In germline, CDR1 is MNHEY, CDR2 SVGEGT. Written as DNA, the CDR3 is TGTGCCAGCAGCGTCCGGGTCACCGGGGAGCTGTTTTTT. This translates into CASSVRVTGELFF.

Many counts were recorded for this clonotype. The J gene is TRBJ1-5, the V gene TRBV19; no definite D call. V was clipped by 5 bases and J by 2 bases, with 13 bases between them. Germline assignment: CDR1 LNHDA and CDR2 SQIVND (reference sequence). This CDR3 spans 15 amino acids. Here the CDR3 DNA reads TGTGCCAGTAGTTTCTCCCCCGAGGGCAATCAGCCCCAGCATTTT. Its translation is CASSFSPEGNQPQHF.

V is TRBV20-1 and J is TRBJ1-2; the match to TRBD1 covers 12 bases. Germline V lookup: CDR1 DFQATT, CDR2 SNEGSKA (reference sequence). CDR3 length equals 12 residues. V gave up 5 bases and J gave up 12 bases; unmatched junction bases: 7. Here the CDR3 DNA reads TGCAGTGCTGGGGACAGGGGGCTCGGAAACACCTTC. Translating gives CSAGDRGLGNTF.

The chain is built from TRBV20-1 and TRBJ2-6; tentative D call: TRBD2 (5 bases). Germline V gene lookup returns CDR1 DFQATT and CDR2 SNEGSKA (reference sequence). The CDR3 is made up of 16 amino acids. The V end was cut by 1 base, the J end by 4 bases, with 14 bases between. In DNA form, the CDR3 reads TGCAGTGCTAGAGCTCCCGGGGAAGCGGGGGCCAACGTCCTGACTTTC. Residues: CSARAPGEAGANVLTF.

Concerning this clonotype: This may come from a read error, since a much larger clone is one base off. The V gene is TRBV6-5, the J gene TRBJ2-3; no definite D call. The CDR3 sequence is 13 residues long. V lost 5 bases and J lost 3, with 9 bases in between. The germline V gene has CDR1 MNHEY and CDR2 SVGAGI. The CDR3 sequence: CASSHYGTDTQYF. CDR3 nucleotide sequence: TGTGCCAGCAGTCACTACGGGACAGATACGCAGTATTTT.

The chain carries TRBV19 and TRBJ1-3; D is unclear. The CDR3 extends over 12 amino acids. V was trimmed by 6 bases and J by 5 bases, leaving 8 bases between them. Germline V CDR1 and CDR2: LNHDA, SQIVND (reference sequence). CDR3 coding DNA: TGTGCCAGTAGGAAAGGACGAAACACCATATATTTT. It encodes CASRKGRNTIYF.

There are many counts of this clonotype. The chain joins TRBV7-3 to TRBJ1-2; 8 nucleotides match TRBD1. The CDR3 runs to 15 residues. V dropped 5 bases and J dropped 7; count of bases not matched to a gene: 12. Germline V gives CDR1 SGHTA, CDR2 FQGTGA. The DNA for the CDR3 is TGTGCCAGCAGCCCCCTCTCGGCAGGGGGCGGTGGCTACACCTTC. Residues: CASSPLSAGGGGYTF.